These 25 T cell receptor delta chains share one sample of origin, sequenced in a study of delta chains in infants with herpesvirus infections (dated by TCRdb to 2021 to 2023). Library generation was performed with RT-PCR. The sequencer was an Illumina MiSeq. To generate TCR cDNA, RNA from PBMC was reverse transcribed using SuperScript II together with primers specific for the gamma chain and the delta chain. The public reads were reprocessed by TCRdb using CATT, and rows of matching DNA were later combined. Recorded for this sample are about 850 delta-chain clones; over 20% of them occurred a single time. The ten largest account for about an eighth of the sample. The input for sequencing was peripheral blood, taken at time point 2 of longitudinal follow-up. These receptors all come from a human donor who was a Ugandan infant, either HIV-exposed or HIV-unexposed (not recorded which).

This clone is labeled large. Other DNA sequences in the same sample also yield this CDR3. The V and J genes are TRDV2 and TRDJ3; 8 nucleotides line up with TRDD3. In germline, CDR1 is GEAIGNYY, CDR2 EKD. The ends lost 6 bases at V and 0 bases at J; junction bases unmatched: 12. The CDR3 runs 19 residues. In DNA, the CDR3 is TGTGCCTGTAACAGGCTGGGGGAGCAGAGCTCCTGGGACACCCGACAGATGTTTTTC. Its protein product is CACNRLGEQSSWDTRQMFF.

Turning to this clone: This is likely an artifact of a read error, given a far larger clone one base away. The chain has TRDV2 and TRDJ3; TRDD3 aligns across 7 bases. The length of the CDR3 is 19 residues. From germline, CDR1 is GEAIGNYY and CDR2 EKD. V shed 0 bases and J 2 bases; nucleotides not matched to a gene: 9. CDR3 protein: CACDTWGSQSPWDTRQMFF. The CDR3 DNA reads TGTGCCTGTGACACCTGGGGGAGCCAAAGCCCCTGGGACACCCGACAGATGTTTTTC.

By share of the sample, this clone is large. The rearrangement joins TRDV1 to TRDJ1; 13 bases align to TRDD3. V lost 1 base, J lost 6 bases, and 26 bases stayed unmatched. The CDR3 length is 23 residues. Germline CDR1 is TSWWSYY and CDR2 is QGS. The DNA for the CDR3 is TGTGCTCTTGGGGAACGAAAAAATTTCCTACGATACTGGGGGATACGTGAATCAAATAAACTCATCTTT. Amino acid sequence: CALGERKNFLRYWGIRESNKLIF.

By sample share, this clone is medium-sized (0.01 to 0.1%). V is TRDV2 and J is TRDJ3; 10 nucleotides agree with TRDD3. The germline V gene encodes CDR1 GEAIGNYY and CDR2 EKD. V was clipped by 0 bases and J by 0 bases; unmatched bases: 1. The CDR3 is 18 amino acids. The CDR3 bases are TGTGCCTGTGACACCGTGGGGGATACCTCCTGGGACACCCGACAGATGTTTTTC. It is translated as CACDTVGDTSWDTRQMFF.

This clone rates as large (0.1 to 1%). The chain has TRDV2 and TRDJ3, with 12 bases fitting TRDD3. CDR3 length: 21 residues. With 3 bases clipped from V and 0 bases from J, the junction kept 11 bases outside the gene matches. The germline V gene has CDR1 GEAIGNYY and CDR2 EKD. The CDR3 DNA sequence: TGTGCCTGTGACTCCTTGCTGGGGGATACGCGGAGCTCCTGGGACACCCGACAGATGTTTTTC. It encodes CACDSLLGDTRSSWDTRQMFF.

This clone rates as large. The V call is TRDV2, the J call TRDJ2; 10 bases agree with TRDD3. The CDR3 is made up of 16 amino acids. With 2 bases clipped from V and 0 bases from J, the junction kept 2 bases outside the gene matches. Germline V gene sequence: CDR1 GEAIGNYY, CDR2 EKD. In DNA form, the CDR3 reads TGTGCCTGTGACAAGCTGGGGGATACTTTGACAGCACAACTCTTCTTT. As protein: CACDKLGDTLTAQLFF.

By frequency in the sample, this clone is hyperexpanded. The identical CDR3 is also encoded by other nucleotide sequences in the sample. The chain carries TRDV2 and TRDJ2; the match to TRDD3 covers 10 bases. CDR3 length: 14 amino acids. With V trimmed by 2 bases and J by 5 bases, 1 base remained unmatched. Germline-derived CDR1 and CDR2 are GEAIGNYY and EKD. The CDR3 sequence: CACDILGDTAQLFF. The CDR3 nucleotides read TGTGCCTGTGACATACTGGGGGATACAGCACAACTCTTCTTT.

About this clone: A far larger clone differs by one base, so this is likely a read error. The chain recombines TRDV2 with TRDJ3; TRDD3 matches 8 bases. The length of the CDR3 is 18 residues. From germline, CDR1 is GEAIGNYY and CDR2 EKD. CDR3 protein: CACDTLGDSSWDTRQTFF. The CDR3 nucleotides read TGTGCCTGTGACACGCTGGGGGACAGCTCCTGGGACACCCGACAGACGTTTTTC.

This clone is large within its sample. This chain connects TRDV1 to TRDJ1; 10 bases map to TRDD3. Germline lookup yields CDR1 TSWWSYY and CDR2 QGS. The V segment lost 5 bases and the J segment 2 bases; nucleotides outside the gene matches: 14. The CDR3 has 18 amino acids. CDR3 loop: CALGCSLAGGYATDKLIF. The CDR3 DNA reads TGTGCTCTTGGGTGTTCCTTAGCGGGGGGATACGCTACCGATAAACTCATCTTT.

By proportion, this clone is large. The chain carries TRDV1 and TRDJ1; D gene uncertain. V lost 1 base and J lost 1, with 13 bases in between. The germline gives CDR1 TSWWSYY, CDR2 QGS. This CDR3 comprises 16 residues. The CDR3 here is CALGEQDGPLTDKLIF. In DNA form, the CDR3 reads TGTGCTCTTGGGGAACAGGATGGTCCGCTCACCGATAAACTCATCTTT.

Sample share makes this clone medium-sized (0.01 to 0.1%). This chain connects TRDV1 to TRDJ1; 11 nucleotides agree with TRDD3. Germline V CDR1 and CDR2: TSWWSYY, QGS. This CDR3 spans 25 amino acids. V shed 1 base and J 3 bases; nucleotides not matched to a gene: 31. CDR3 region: CALGEPPLGSRKIGWGIRGADKLIF. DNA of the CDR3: TGTGCTCTTGGGGAACCTCCATTGGGTTCCCGTAAAATCGGGTGGGGGATACGCGGTGCCGATAAACTCATCTTT.

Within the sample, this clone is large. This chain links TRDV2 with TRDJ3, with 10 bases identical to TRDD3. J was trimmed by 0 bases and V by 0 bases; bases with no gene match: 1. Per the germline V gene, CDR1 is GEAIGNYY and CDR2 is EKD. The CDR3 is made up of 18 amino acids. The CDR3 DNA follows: TGTGCCTGTGACACCGCTGGGGGATACTCCTGGGACACCCGACAGATGTTTTTC. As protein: CACDTAGGYSWDTRQMFF.

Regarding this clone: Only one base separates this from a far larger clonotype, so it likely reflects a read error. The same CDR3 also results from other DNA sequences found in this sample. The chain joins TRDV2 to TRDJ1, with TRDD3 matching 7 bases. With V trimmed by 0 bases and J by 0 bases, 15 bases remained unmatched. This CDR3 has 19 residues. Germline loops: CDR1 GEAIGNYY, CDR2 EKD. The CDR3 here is CACDTVGTGGSPYTDKLIF. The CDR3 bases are TGTGCCTGTGACACCGTCGGGACGGGGGGATCCCCGTACACCGATAAACTCATCTTT.

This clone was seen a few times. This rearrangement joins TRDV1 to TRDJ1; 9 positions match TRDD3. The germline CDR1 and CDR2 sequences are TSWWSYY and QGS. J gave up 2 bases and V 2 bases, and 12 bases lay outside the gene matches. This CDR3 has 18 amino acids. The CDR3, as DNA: TGTGCTCTTGGGGAATATCGAAAGTGGGGGATAGGAACCGATAAACTCATCTTT. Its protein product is CALGEYRKWGIGTDKLIF.

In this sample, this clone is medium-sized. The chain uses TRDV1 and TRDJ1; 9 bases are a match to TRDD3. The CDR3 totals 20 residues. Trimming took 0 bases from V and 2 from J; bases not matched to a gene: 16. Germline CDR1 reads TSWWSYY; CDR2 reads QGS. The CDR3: CALGELCPLTGGPLTDKLIF. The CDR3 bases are TGTGCTCTTGGGGAACTTTGCCCACTTACTGGGGGACCCCTAACCGATAAACTCATCTTT.

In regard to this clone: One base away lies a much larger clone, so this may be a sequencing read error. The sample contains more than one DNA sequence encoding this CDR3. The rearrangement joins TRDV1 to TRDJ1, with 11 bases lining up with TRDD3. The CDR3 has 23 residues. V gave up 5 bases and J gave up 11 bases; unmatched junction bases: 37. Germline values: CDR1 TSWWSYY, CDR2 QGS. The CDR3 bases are TGTGCTCTTGGGTACGGGGTAACTGGGGGATATGCGTATCGGTCTGGGAATCCTTCTGGGCTCATCTTT. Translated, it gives CALGYGVTGGYAYRSGNPSGLIF.

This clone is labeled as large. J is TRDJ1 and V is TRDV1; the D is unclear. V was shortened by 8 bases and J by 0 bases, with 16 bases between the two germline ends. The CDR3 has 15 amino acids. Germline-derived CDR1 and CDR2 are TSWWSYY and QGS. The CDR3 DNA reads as TGTGCTCTTCGAACCAGAGACCCCCACACCGATAAACTCATCTTT. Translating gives CALRTRDPHTDKLIF.

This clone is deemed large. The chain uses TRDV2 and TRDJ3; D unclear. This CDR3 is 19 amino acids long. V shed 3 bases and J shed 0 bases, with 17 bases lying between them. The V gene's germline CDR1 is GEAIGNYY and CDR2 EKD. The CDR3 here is CACDPLGAKSSWDTRQMFF. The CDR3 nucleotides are TGTGCCTGTGACCCTCTAGGGGCCAAAAGCTCCTGGGACACCCGACAGATGTTTTTC.

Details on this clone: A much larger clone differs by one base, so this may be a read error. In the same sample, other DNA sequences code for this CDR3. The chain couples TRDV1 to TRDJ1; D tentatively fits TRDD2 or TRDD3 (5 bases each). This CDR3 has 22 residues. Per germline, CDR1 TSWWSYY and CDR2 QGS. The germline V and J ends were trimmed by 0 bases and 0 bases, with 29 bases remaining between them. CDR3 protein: CALGELDPLRGGDPPYTDKLIF. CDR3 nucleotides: TGTGCTCTTGGGGAACTAGATCCCCTACGAGGTGGGGACCCTCCCTACACCGATAAACTCATCTTT.

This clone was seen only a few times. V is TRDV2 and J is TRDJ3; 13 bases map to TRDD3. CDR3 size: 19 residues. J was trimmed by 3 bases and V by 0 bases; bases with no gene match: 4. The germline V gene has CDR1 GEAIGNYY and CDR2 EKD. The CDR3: CACDTVLGDTLWDTRQMFF. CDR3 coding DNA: TGTGCCTGTGACACCGTACTGGGGGATACGCTCTGGGACACCCGACAGATGTTTTTC.

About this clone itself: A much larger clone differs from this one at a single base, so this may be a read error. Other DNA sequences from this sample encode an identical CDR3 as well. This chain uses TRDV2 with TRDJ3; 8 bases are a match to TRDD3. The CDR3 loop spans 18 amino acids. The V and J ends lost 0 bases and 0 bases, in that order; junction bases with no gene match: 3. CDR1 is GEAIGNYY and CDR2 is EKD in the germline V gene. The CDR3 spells CACDTGGYNSWDTRQMFF. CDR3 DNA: TGTGCCTGTGACACCGGGGGATATAACTCCTGGGACACCCGACAGATGTTTTTC.

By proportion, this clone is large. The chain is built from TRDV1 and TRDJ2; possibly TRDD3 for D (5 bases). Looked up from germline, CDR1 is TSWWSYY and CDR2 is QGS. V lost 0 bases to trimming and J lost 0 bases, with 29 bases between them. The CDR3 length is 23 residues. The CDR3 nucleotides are TGTGCTCTTGGGGAACTAAAAAGGGCAGAAGTGATACACGGGGCCGCTTTGACAGCACAACTCTTCTTT. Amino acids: CALGELKRAEVIHGAALTAQLFF.

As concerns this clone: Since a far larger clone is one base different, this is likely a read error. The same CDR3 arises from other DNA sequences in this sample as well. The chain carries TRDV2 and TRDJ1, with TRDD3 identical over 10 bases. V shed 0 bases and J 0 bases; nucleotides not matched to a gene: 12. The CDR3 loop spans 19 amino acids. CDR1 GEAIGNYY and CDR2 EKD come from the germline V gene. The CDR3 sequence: CACDTVGTGGSPYTDKLIF. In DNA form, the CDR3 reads TGTGCCTGTGACACCGTCGGGACTGGGGGATCCCCATACACCGATAAACTCATCTTT.

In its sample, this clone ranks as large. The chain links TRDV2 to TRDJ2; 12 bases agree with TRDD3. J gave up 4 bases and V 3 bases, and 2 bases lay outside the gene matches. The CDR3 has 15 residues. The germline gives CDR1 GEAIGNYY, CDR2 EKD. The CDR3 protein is CACDVLGDTTAQLFF. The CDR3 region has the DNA TGTGCCTGTGACGTACTGGGGGATACGACAGCACAACTCTTCTTT.

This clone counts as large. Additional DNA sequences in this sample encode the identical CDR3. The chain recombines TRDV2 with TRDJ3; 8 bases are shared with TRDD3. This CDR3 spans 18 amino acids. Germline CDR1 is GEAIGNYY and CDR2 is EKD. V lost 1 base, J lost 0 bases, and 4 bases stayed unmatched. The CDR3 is CACDTLGDSSWDTRQMFF. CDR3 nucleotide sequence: TGTGCCTGTGACACGCTGGGGGACAGCTCCTGGGACACCCGACAGATGTTTTTC.